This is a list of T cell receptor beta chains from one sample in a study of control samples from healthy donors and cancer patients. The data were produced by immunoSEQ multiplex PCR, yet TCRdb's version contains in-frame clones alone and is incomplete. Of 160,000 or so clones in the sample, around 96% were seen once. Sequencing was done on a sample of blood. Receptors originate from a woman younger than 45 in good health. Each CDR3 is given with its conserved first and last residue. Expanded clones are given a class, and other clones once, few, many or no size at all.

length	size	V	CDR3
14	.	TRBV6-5	CASSYQGHSYEQYF
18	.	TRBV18	CASSEPGLAGGLGYEQYF
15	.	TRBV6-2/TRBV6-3	CASSYSSGVAYEQYF
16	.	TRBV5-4	CASSLGVSRTDEKLFF
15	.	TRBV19	CASCGTGEGRQPQHF
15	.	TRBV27	CASSFRVGGNQPQHF
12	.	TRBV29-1	CSVEQGAEGYTF
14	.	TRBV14	CASSQDWMTETQYF
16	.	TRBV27	CASSLASNGGTYEQYF
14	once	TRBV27	CASRPWTGFYEQYF
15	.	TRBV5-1	CASSHIAGDRETQYF
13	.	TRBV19	CASSANRDTEQYF
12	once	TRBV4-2	CASSPTRGAQYF
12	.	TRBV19	CARQQGASQAFF
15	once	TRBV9	CASSVALSSYNEQFF
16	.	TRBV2	CASGGPTGDSNQPQHF
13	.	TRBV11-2	CASSHGQGGKLFF
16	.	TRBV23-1	CASSQSDSPSGLPLHF
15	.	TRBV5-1	CASSLSGPDTGELFF
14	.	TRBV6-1	CASSEAGGGETQYF
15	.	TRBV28	CASSLGVLANYGYTF
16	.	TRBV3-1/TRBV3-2	CASSQGGGGDTDTQYF
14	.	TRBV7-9	CASSRDRVSYGYTF
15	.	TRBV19	CASSKRRRSTDTQYF
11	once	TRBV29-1	CSVGQSDTQYF